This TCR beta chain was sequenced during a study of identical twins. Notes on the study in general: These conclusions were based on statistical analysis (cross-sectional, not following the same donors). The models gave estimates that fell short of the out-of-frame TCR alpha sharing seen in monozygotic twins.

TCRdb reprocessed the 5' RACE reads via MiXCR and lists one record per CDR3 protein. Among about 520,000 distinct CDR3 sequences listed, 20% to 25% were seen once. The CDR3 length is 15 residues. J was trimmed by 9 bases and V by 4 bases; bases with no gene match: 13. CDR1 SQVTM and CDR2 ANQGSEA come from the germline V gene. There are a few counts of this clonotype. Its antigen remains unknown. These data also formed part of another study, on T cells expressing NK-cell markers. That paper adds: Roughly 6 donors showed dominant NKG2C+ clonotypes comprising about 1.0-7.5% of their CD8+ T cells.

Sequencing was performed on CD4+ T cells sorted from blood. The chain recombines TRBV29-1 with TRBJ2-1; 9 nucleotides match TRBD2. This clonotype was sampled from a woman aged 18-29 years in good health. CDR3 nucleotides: TGCAGCGTTGCTAGGGTGCGGGGGGGCCCAGCTGAGCAGTTCTTC. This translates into CSVARVRGGPAEQFF.